Here is one TCR beta chain with its context. V lost 2 bases and J 1 base, leaving 5 bases between the germline ends. Germline V gives CDR1 MNHEY, CDR2 SVGAGI. The CDR3 has 13 residues. The record originates from a study of blood T cell repertoires in COVID-19. On the study more broadly: The analysed material was cDNA or gDNA that came from T cells, B-cell-depleted T cells, or PBMCs.

Authors' methods: Amplification of reference gene primers provided the estimated nucleated cell counts. Assay used: immunoSEQ multiplex PCR; TCRdb lists only in-frame clones, some missing. D and trimming come from the DNA, and the V and J calls and clone size come from that table. This sample has roughly 250,000 clones, with 65% to 85% found just once. Input material: peripheral blood. The origin of this receptor is a woman aged 40-49 years who had recovered from COVID-19. J is TRBJ1-1 and V is TRBV6-5; D uncertain. CDR3 DNA: TGTGCCAGCAGTTACGGCCCGAACACTGAAGCTTTCTTT. Translation: CASSYGPNTEAFF.